This passage covers 9 T cell receptor beta chains from one sample sequenced in a study of blood T cells in healthy people across ages. A second PCR, run for about 6 to 11 cycles, used a sample-barcoded 5' primer plus a J-beta primer mix. TCRdb passed the 5' RACE reads through MiXCR, listing each CDR3 protein once. This repertoire shows 800,000 or so distinct CDR3 sequences, approximately 25% found once; its top ten account for approximately 4%. Separately, the same data were catalogued under a study of T cells of mothers and their children.

The sequenced sample consisted of blood. These receptors were obtained from a boy aged 5 to 17 in good health.

This clonotype was seen a few times. J is TRBJ2-7 and V is TRBV27, with D perhaps matching TRBD2 (5 bases). Trimming left V 6 bases short and J 1 base short, with 16 bases between. Germline V gene data show CDR1 as MNHEY and CDR2 as SMNVEV (reference sequence). CDR3 length equals 15 residues. The CDR3 region has the DNA TGTGCCAGCAGAGCGGTTCGGGCACCTTCCTACGAGCAGTACTTC. Translating it yields CASRAVRAPSYEQYF.

The chain links TRBV20-1 to TRBJ1-5, with D possibly matching TRBD1 (5 bases). Germline lookup yields CDR1 DFQATT and CDR2 SNEGSKA (reference sequence). The CDR3 is 15 residues long. V lost 6 bases, J lost 2 bases, and 17 bases lay in between. CDR3 sequence: CSAIPLGVGNQPQHF. CDR3 coding DNA: TGCAGTGCGATACCGTTGGGGGTGGGCAATCAGCCCCAGCATTTT.

The chain combines TRBV6-2 or TRBV6-3 with TRBJ2-3, with TRBD1 identical over 9 bases. Trimming took 8 bases from V and 3 from J; bases not matched to a gene: 15. The CDR3 totals 17 residues. Germline CDR1 is MNHEY and CDR2 is SVGEGT. In DNA, the CDR3 is TGTGCCAGCGGACAGGGGAGATCCCCCATAATAACAGATACGCAGTATTTT. Translating it yields CASGQGRSPIITDTQYF.

The V gene is TRBV6-6, the J gene TRBJ1-1; the D gene is possibly TRBD1 (5 bases). The CDR3 is 16 residues long. V lost 5 bases to trimming and J lost 0 bases, with 16 bases between them. Germline lookup yields CDR1 MNHNY and CDR2 SVGAGI (reference sequence). CDR3 sequence (DNA): TGTGCCAGCAGTCCCCAGGGAAGGGGAATGAACACTGAAGCTTTCTTT. Its translation is CASSPQGRGMNTEAFF.

CDR3 residues: CASSSTGAGSNQPQHF. For the CDR3, the DNA is TGTGCCAGCAGTTCTACAGGGGCGGGTAGCAATCAGCCCCAGCATTTT. J is TRBJ1-5 and V is TRBV12-3 or TRBV12-4; TRBD1 agrees at 7 bases. The CDR3 totals 16 residues. Unmatched junction bases numbered 6, after V lost 4 bases and J lost 0 bases.

On this clonotype itself: One end of the junction fails to match germline, which may point to a read error. The rearrangement uses TRBV6-5 and TRBJ1-6; 8 bases fit TRBD1. Looked up from germline, CDR1 is MNHEY and CDR2 is SVGAGI. The CDR3 totals 15 residues. The chain's CDR3 is CASSQSGQGNSPFHF. DNA for the CDR3: TGTGCCAGCAGTCAGTCTGGACAGGGCAATTCACCCTTCCACTTT.

The chain joins TRBV28 to TRBJ2-5; 8 positions agree with TRBD1. Judging by the DNA end, TRBJ2-1 fits better; the J call may be wrong. The CDR3 sequence is 15 residues long. Germline CDR1 and CDR2: MDHEN and SYDVKM. The CDR3 nucleotides are TGTGCCAGCAGTAGGACAGGGAGTGCTTACAATGAGCAGTTCTTC. This translates into CASSRTGSAYNEQFF.

This clonotype occurred a few times. The chain links TRBV5-1 to TRBJ2-7; D unresolved. This CDR3 has 14 residues. V was trimmed by 2 bases and J by 2 bases, leaving 11 bases between them. Germline V lookup: CDR1 SGHRS, CDR2 YFSETQ. As DNA, the CDR3 is TGCGCCAGCAGCTTAGGGCAGGTCACCTACGAGCAGTACTTC. Its translation is CASSLGQVTYEQYF. Full variable domain (outside the CDR3, taken from reference TRBV5-1 and TRBJ2-7): KAGVTQTPRYLIKTRGQQVTLSCSPISGHRSVSWYQQTPGQGLQFLFEYFSETQRNKGNFPGRFSGRQFSNSRSEMNVSTLELGDSALYLCASSLGQVTYEQYFGPGTRLTVT.

This clonotype occurred once. The chain recombines TRBV20-1 with TRBJ2-7; D is ambiguous. The CDR3 contains 12 residues. The germline V gene has CDR1 DFQATT and CDR2 SNEGSKA (reference sequence). V was clipped by 1 base and J by 4 bases, with 8 bases between them. CDR3 region: CSARALGYEQYF. The CDR3 DNA reads as TGCAGTGCTAGAGCTCTCGGATACGAGCAGTACTTC.